A selection of T cell receptor beta chains follows, all from one sample in a study of monozygotic twins with inflammatory bowel disease. TCRdb re-called the 5' RACE reads and catalogs CDR3 proteins one per entry, DNA excluded. The sample shows some 90,000 distinct CDR3 sequences, and about 8% sits with its ten largest clones. Input material: blood. The receptors originated from a human donor with ulcerative colitis or Crohn's disease, or a healthy co-twin of an affected twin (not recorded which). CDR3s include the opening cysteine and the closing phenylalanine or tryptophan.

CASSPPSGQPQHF	TRBJ1-5	TRBV4-1
CASSFGVGTPSTDTQYF	TRBJ2-3	TRBV5-1
CASILVTATNYNEQIF	TRBJ2-1	TRBV5-1
CAISEREAGPADYEQYF	TRBJ2-7	TRBV10-3
CASSETGQTTAEAFF	TRBJ1-1	TRBV5-1
CASSVTSSTDTQYF	TRBJ2-3	TRBV9
CASTDSVGEQYF	TRBJ2-7	TRBV28
CASSLSGDITPNTEAFF	TRBJ1-1	TRBV13
CASSLAGQTPQDYGYTF	TRBJ1-2	TRBV5-6
CSPNQGRSYNEQFF	TRBJ2-1	TRBV20-1
CASSYSIDGDRTYEQYF	TRBJ2-7	TRBV6-2/TRBV6-3
CAIRQVDSRNDGYTF	TRBJ1-2	TRBV10-3
CAISGEDRNSAQPLGDGYTF	TRBJ1-2	TRBV10-3